Shown below are 15 T cell receptor beta chains from a single sample sequenced in a study of cytomegalovirus exposure and HLA in healthy donors. TCRdb keeps only in-frame clones here, not all; method: immunoSEQ multiplex PCR. The profile shows 60,000 or so clones, roughly nine tenths of them singletons. Sample: PBMCs. The receptors were sampled from a woman aged 25 to 39 in good health and CMV-seronegative.

The chain recombines TRBV9 with TRBJ2-3; 9 nucleotides align to TRBD2. The CDR3 contains 15 residues. V gave up 6 bases and J gave up 1 base; unmatched junction bases: 6. In germline, CDR1 is SGDLS, CDR2 YYNGEE. CDR3 coding DNA: TGTGCCAGCACCGAAGCGGGGGGCGGCACAGATACGCAGTATTTT. It codes for CASTEAGGGTDTQYF.

The chain combines TRBV13 with TRBJ2-5; D is ambiguous. The germline V gene has CDR1 PRHDT and CDR2 FYEKMQ (reference sequence). Trimming stripped 8 bases from V and 2 bases from J, with 9 bases between. The CDR3 extends over 12 amino acids. This CDR3 is CASGEGQETQYF. The DNA for the CDR3 is TGTGCCAGCGGAGAAGGACAAGAGACCCAGTACTTC. The variable domain in full, with the rest retrieved from reference TRBV13 and TRBJ2-5, is AAGVIQSPRHLIKEKRETATLKCYPIPRHDTVYWYQQGPGQDPQFLISFYEKMQSDKGSIPDRFSAQQFSDYHSELNMSSLELGDSALYFCASGEGQETQYFGPGTRLLVL.

The chain uses TRBV5-1 and TRBJ1-1; 7 bases are shared with TRBD1. Germline CDR1 reads SGHRS; CDR2 reads YFSETQ. This CDR3 spans 15 amino acids. Trimming removed 2 bases from V and 3 bases from J; junction bases left unmatched: 7. Here the CDR3 reads CASSFSDRDYTEAFF. In DNA form, the CDR3 reads TGCGCCAGCAGCTTCTCCGACAGGGATTACACTGAAGCTTTCTTT.

The chain joins TRBV5-1 to TRBJ1-1; D gene ambiguous. CDR1 and CDR2 from the germline V gene are SGHRS and YFSETQ. Trimming stripped 4 bases from V and 4 bases from J, with 17 bases between. The CDR3 is 15 residues long. In DNA form, the CDR3 reads TGCGCCAGCAGCCCCTCACTAGGGCGCGGCACTGAAGCTTTCTTT. This encodes CASSPSLGRGTEAFF.

This clone was picked up a small number of times. The rearrangement joins TRBV6-4 to TRBJ2-4; the match to TRBD2 covers 9 bases. The CDR3 runs 16 residues. Germline trimming cut 2 bases from V and 6 bases from J; bases unmatched to any gene: 8. Germline V gene data show CDR1 as MRHNA and CDR2 as SNTAGT. The CDR3 DNA is TGTGCCAGCAGTGACGGGGGACTAGCTGCCGGAAACATTCAGTACTTC. This sequence encodes CASSDGGLAAGNIQYF.

This clone was recorded only once. This chain connects TRBV14 to TRBJ1-1; D uncertain. The V gene's germline CDR1 is SGHDN and CDR2 FVKESK. The CDR3 extends over 12 amino acids. The V end was cut by 4 bases, the J end by 0 bases, with 3 bases between. The CDR3, as DNA: TGTGCCAGCAGCCCCTTGAACACTGAAGCTTTCTTT. It yields the protein CASSPLNTEAFF.

In its sample, this clone was seen a few times. The CDR3 loop is CASSPKVGAAQETQYF. The DNA of the CDR3 is TGTGCCAGCAGCCCTAAGGTGGGAGCAGCCCAAGAGACCCAGTACTTC. The V and J genes are TRBV25-1 and TRBJ2-5; TRBD2 might be the D (5 bases). The V and J ends lost 6 bases and 1 base respectively, with 18 bases between them. This CDR3 has 16 amino acids. CDR1 is MGHDK, CDR2 SYGVNS, per germline.

The chain combines TRBV6-6 with TRBJ1-2; D unresolved. From germline, CDR1 is MNHNY and CDR2 SVGAGI (reference sequence). Trimming stripped 7 bases from V and 2 bases from J, with 14 bases between. The CDR3 has 14 residues. The CDR3 here is CASTDGPGNYGYTF. As DNA, the CDR3 is TGTGCCAGCACAGACGGCCCGGGAAACTATGGCTACACCTTC.

V usage is TRBV4-2 and J usage is TRBJ2-1; 13 bases match TRBD2. CDR3 length equals 15 residues. V was clipped by 4 bases and J by 8 bases; unmatched bases: 5. CDR1 and CDR2 (germline): LGHNA, YNFKEQ. The CDR3 is CASSRTSGSYDEQFF. CDR3 DNA sequence: TGTGCCAGCAGCCGGACTAGCGGGAGTTATGATGAGCAGTTCTTC.

The J gene is TRBJ2-2, the V gene TRBV13, with 7 bases fitting TRBD2. The V segment lost 3 bases and the J segment 6 bases; nucleotides outside the gene matches: 7. The length of the CDR3 is 15 residues. In germline, CDR1 is PRHDT, CDR2 FYEKMQ (reference sequence). The DNA for the CDR3 is TGTGCCAGCAGCTTGGGAGGGAGTGATTCCGGGGAGCTGTTTTTT. Amino acid sequence: CASSLGGSDSGELFF.

This clone came up a few times. V gene TRBV6-5 combines with J gene TRBJ2-1, with 11 bases aligning to TRBD2. The CDR3 spans 15 residues. The germline V gene encodes CDR1 MNHEY and CDR2 SVGAGI. J was trimmed by 4 bases and V by 5 bases; bases with no gene match: 4. This CDR3 reads CASSPGLADYNEQFF. CDR3 nucleotide sequence: TGTGCCAGCAGTCCGGGACTAGCGGATTACAATGAGCAGTTCTTC.

The chain carries TRBV4-1 and TRBJ2-1; 7 nucleotides align to TRBD1. This CDR3 is 16 amino acids long. Germline assignment: CDR1 MGHRA and CDR2 YSYEKL. The junction had 6 bases not matched to a gene; V was cut back by 4 bases and J by 0 bases. The CDR3 DNA follows: TGCGCCAGCAGCCCAGAACAGGGGAGCTCCTACAATGAGCAGTTCTTC. Protein sequence: CASSPEQGSSYNEQFF.

The chain carries TRBV19 and TRBJ1-2; 7 positions agree with TRBD1. CDR1 LNHDA and CDR2 SQIVND come from the germline V gene (reference sequence). Germline trimming cut 4 bases from V and 2 bases from J; bases unmatched to any gene: 4. CDR3 length equals 14 residues. Written as DNA, the CDR3 is TGTGCCAGTAGTAAGAGGGACAGAAACTATGGCTACACCTTC. Encoded protein: CASSKRDRNYGYTF.

V and J are TRBV27 and TRBJ2-1, with D maybe TRBD2 (5 bases). The CDR3 spans 14 residues. Per germline, CDR1 MNHEY and CDR2 SMNVEV (reference sequence). V lost 0 bases and J lost 7, with 10 bases in between. The CDR3 sequence is CASSLSRTSNEQFF. CDR3 nucleotides: TGTGCCAGCAGTTTATCGCGGACTTCTAATGAGCAGTTCTTC.

The V gene is TRBV27, the J gene TRBJ1-5; 11 bases are a match to TRBD1. Trimming took 1 base from V and 4 from J; bases not matched to a gene: 6. Germline-derived CDR1 and CDR2 are MNHEY and SMNVEV (reference sequence). This CDR3 region has 17 residues. This CDR3 reads CASSLWGDRGANQPQHF. In DNA form, the CDR3 reads TGTGCCAGCAGTTTATGGGGGGACAGGGGGGCAAATCAGCCCCAGCATTTT.